The 24 T cell receptor beta chains below all came from one sample that was sequenced in a study of blood T cell repertoires in COVID-19. Assay used: immunoSEQ multiplex PCR; TCRdb lists only in-frame clones, some missing. This sample has roughly 170,000 clones, with 70% to 90% found just once. Input material: peripheral blood. Every receptor here comes from a middle-aged man who had recovered from COVID-19.

On this clone: A much larger clonotype is one base distant, so this may be a read error. Other DNA sequences of this sample code for an identical CDR3. The chain recombines TRBV28 with TRBJ2-7; D is uncertain. CDR1 is MDHEN and CDR2 is SYDVKM in the germline V gene. This CDR3 comprises 12 residues. V was cut by 5 bases and J by 7 bases, with 12 bases left in between. CDR3 sequence: CASSGGGYEQYF. The CDR3 DNA sequence: TGTGCCAGCAGTGGCGGCGGCTATGAGCAGTACTTC. Together with reference TRBV28 and TRBJ2-7, the CDR3 gives the full variable domain: DVKVTQSSRYLVKRTGEKVFLECVQDMDHENMFWYRQDPGLGLRLIYFSYDVKMKEKGDIPEGYSVSREKKERFSLILESASTNQTSMYLCASSGGGYEQYFGPGTRLTVT.

The J gene is TRBJ2-3, the V gene TRBV28; D possibly corresponds to TRBD2 (5 bases). V was clipped by 5 bases and J by 0 bases, with 18 bases between them. CDR3 length: 17 amino acids. In germline, CDR1 is MDHEN, CDR2 SYDVKM. CDR3 protein: CASSPYPGGPSTDTQYF. The CDR3, as DNA: TGTGCCAGCAGTCCCTACCCGGGCGGGCCCAGCACAGATACGCAGTATTTT.

In nucleotides, the CDR3 is TGTGCCAGCAGCTTTAAGTACAGAGAGACCCAGTACTTC. Translating gives CASSFKYRETQYF. The rearrangement uses TRBV5-6 and TRBJ2-5; D not resolved. The germline V and J ends were trimmed by 2 bases and 4 bases, with 9 bases remaining between them. From germline, CDR1 is SGHDT and CDR2 YYEEEE. CDR3 size: 13 residues.

J is TRBJ1-6 and V is TRBV5-1, with TRBD1 matching over 9 bases. Germline CDR1 reads SGHRS; CDR2 reads YFSETQ. Trimming removed 2 bases from V and 7 bases from J; junction bases left unmatched: 4. The CDR3 has 15 residues. The CDR3 protein is CASSFEQGANSPLHF. The DNA for the CDR3 is TGCGCCAGCAGCTTTGAACAGGGGGCCAATTCACCCCTCCACTTT.

The V call is TRBV9, the J call TRBJ2-2; TRBD2 aligns across 7 bases. The CDR3 is made up of 16 amino acids. V was clipped by 0 bases and J by 7 bases; unmatched bases: 9. Germline values: CDR1 SGDLS, CDR2 YYNGEE. This CDR3 reads CASSVAGGSRNGELFF. The CDR3 nucleotides are TGTGCCAGCAGCGTAGCAGGCGGGAGTCGGAACGGGGAGCTGTTTTTT.

The chain recombines TRBV6-5 with TRBJ2-3, with 8 nucleotides matching TRBD2. Germline assignment: CDR1 MNHEY and CDR2 SVGAGI. Trimming cost V 9 bases and J 8 bases; bases outside gene matches: 16. The CDR3 totals 15 residues. As DNA, the CDR3 is TGTGCCAGTCGGGGGGGGCTGATCAGCTGGGGTACGCAGTATTTT. It is translated as CASRGGLISWGTQYF.

The V call is TRBV7-2, the J call TRBJ1-6; D uncertain. V was clipped by 6 bases and J by 12 bases, with 15 bases between them. The V gene's germline CDR1 is SGHTA and CDR2 FQGNSA. This CDR3 has 13 amino acids. CDR3 region: CASSDRGKLPLHF. The CDR3 bases are TGTGCCAGCAGTGACCGGGGAAAATTACCCCTCCACTTT.

This chain connects TRBV24-1 to TRBJ2-5, with a weak D call TRBD1 (5 bases). The V gene's germline CDR1 is KGHDR and CDR2 SFDVKD. The CDR3 runs to 14 residues. The V end was cut by 6 bases, the J end by 5 bases, with 15 bases between. For the CDR3, the DNA is TGTGCCACCAGTTTTGGGCAGGGCATGGAGACCCAGTACTTC. It codes for CATSFGQGMETQYF.

The chain combines TRBV9 with TRBJ2-1; no firm D call. V lost 1 base to trimming and J lost 3 bases, with 8 bases between them. The V gene's germline CDR1 is SGDLS and CDR2 YYNGEE. CDR3 length equals 14 residues. CDR3 sequence (DNA): TGTGCCAGCAGCGTATCAGTAAACTACAATGAGCAGTTCTTC. This sequence encodes CASSVSVNYNEQFF.

This CDR3 is CAARGDTEAFF. CDR3 bases: TGTGCCGCCAGGGGGGACACTGAAGCTTTCTTT. The chain is built from TRBV6-5 and TRBJ1-1; 7 positions match TRBD1. Germline CDR1 is MNHEY and CDR2 is SVGAGI. This CDR3 comprises 11 residues. The J segment lost 3 bases and the V segment lost 11 bases, leaving 3 bases of the junction unmatched.

The rearrangement joins TRBV6-2 or TRBV6-3 to TRBJ1-1, with D possibly matching TRBD1 (5 bases). The CDR3 is 16 amino acids. Germline CDR1 MNHEY, CDR2 SVGEGT. The V gene lost 4 bases and the J gene lost 4 bases, with 19 bases spanning the gap. CDR3 sequence: CASSLSRVLWGTEAFF. CDR3 nucleotides: TGTGCCAGCAGTTTATCCAGGGTACTCTGGGGCACTGAAGCTTTCTTT.

This sequence joins TRBV9 and TRBJ2-2, with a weak D call TRBD1 (6 bases). V lost 0 bases and J lost 2, with 8 bases in between. There are 15 residues in the CDR3. Germline lookup yields CDR1 SGDLS and CDR2 YYNGEE. The CDR3 reads CASSVVGGNTGELFF. In nucleotides, the CDR3 is TGTGCCAGCAGCGTAGTAGGGGGAAACACCGGGGAGCTGTTTTTT.

On this clone itself: The junction departs from germline at one end; a sequencing error may be responsible. This rearrangement joins TRBV9 to TRBJ1-1, with a tentative D call TRBD1 (6 bases). The length of the CDR3 is 14 residues. Germline V CDR1 and CDR2: SGDLS, YYNGEE. Here the CDR3 reads CASTVGGGNTEAFF. The CDR3 DNA reads TGTGCCAGCACCGTAGGGGGGGGGAACACTGAAGCTTTCTTT.

A remark on this clone: At one boundary the junction diverges from the germline segment, which might be a read error. V and J are TRBV11-2 and TRBJ2-7; 8 nucleotides agree with TRBD2. The CDR3 is 13 residues long. Germline V gene lookup returns CDR1 SGHAT and CDR2 FQNNGV. This CDR3 is CASSLDWAGGVDF. DNA of the CDR3: TGTGCCAGCAGCTTAGACTGGGCGGGAGGTGTTGACTTC.

The rearrangement links TRBV4-3 to TRBJ2-1; D gene uncertain. Germline V gene data show CDR1 as LGHNA and CDR2 as YSLEER. Trimming stripped 0 bases from V and 2 bases from J, with 8 bases between. The CDR3 spans 15 residues. The CDR3 sequence is CASSQDDTPYNEQFF. CDR3 nucleotide sequence: TGCGCCAGCAGCCAAGACGACACTCCCTACAATGAGCAGTTCTTC.

The chain recombines TRBV5-1 with TRBJ1-2; D perhaps matches TRBD1 (5 bases). The CDR3 covers 15 residues. Trimming stripped 1 base from V and 7 bases from J, with 17 bases between. Germline V CDR1 and CDR2: SGHRS, YFSETQ. The CDR3, as DNA: TGCGCCAGCAGCTTGCTCTCCAGCGGGGACGGTGGCTACACCTTC. Translation gives CASSLLSSGDGGYTF. Full variable domain (remainder filled in from reference TRBV5-1 and TRBJ1-2): KAGVTQTPRYLIKTRGQQVTLSCSPISGHRSVSWYQQTPGQGLQFLFEYFSETQRNKGNFPGRFSGRQFSNSRSEMNVSTLELGDSALYLCASSLLSSGDGGYTFGSGTRLTVV.

This clone was observed a single time. The V call is TRBV2, the J call TRBJ1-2; the D is unclear. In germline, CDR1 is SNHLY, CDR2 FYNNEI. The CDR3 spans 18 residues. Trimming removed 4 bases at V and 5 bases at J, with 26 bases between. CDR3 sequence: CASSVSTPPREEEYGYTF. CDR3 bases: TGTGCCAGCAGTGTTTCCACTCCTCCTCGGGAAGAAGAATATGGCTACACCTTC.

The rearrangement uses TRBV6-5 and TRBJ2-7; no definite D call. CDR1 MNHEY and CDR2 SVGAGI come from the germline V gene. This CDR3 is built from 12 residues. V was pared by 6 bases and J by 4 bases, with 10 bases between. CDR3 coding DNA: TGTGCCAGCAGGACTCAAGGATACGAGCAGTACTTC. Translation: CASRTQGYEQYF.

The chain has TRBV30 and TRBJ2-3, with D hard to call. This CDR3 is 11 amino acids long. V lost 5 bases to trimming and J lost 6 bases, with 9 bases between them. Germline CDR1 reads GTSNPN; CDR2 reads SVGIG (reference sequence). The CDR3 region is CAWDHPDTQYF. Written as DNA, the CDR3 is TGTGCCTGGGATCATCCCGATACGCAGTATTTT.

This clone was counted a few times. This chain connects TRBV24-1 to TRBJ1-5, with D possibly TRBD1 on 5 matching bases. Germline CDR1 and CDR2: KGHDR and SFDVKD. This CDR3 contains 15 residues. With 0 bases removed from V and 7 bases from J, the gap between germline ends came to 12 bases. The CDR3: CATSDLYRGRQPQHF. CDR3 nucleotides: TGTGCCACCAGTGATTTGTATAGGGGTCGACAGCCCCAGCATTTT.

This chain joins TRBV28 and TRBJ1-1; possible D gene TRBD1, 5 bases. Per the germline V gene, CDR1 is MDHEN and CDR2 is SYDVKM. The germline V and J ends were trimmed by 6 bases and 1 base, with 9 bases remaining between them. CDR3 length: 13 amino acids. The CDR3 sequence: CASSPTGNTEAFF. The CDR3, as DNA: TGTGCCAGCAGCCCAACAGGGAACACTGAAGCTTTCTTT.

CDR3 bases: TGTGCCAGCACAGACAGGGTTGCCTCCTACAATGAGCAGTTCTTC. Translated, it gives CASTDRVASYNEQFF. The chain combines TRBV2 with TRBJ2-1, with 7 nucleotides matching TRBD1. The CDR3 runs to 15 residues. Germline values: CDR1 SNHLY, CDR2 FYNNEI. The V segment lost 7 bases and the J segment 0 bases; nucleotides outside the gene matches: 6. The variable domain in full, with the rest retrieved from reference TRBV2 and TRBJ2-1, is EPEVTQTPSHQVTQMGQEVILRCVPISNHLYFYWYRQILGQKVEFLVSFYNNEISEKSEIFDDQFSVERPDGSNFTLKIRSTKLEDSAMYFCASTDRVASYNEQFFGPGTRLTVL.

The table lists this clone with a few counts. The genes are TRBV6-5 and TRBJ2-2; 11 nucleotides line up with TRBD2. Germline V gene sequence: CDR1 MNHEY, CDR2 SVGAGI. The junction had 2 bases not matched to a gene; V was cut back by 8 bases and J by 3 bases. The CDR3 sequence is 14 residues long. Written as DNA, the CDR3 is TGTGCCAGCTCGACTAGCGGGGACACCGGGGAGCTGTTTTTT. Protein: CASSTSGDTGELFF.

The gene calls are TRBV27 and TRBJ2-7, with unresolved D. The CDR3 covers 14 residues. The ends were cut back, 3 bases at V and 3 bases at J, with 12 bases in the middle. Germline CDR1 reads MNHEY; CDR2 reads SMNVEV (reference sequence). The CDR3, as DNA: TGTGCCAGCAGTTTGGCCAGTGCGGACTACGAGCAGTACTTC. This translates into CASSLASADYEQYF.